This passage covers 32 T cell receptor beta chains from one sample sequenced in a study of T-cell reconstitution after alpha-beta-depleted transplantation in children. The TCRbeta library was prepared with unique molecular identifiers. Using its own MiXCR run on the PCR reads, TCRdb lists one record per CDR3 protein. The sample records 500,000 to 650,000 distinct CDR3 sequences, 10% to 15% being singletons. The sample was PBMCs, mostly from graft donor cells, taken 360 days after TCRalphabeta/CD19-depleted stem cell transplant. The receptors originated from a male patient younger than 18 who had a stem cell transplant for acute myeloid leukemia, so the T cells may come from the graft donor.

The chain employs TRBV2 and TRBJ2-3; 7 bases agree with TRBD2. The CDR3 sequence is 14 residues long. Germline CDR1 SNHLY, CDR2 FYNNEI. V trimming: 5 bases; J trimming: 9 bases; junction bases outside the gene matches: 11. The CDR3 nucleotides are TGTGCCAGCAGTCAACTAGCGACAGAAGGCACGCAGTATTTT. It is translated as CASSQLATEGTQYF.

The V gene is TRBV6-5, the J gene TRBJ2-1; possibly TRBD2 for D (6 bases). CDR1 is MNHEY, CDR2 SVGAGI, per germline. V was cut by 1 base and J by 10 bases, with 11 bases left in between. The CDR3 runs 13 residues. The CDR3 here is CASSYFSGSEQFF. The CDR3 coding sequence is TGTGCCAGCAGTTACTTCAGCGGGTCCGAGCAGTTCTTC.

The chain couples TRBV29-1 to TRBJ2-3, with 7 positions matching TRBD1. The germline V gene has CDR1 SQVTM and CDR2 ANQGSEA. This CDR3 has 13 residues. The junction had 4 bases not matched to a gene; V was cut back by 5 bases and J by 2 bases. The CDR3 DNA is TGCAGCGTTCAGGGACAGTACACAGATACGCAGTATTTT. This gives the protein CSVQGQYTDTQYF.

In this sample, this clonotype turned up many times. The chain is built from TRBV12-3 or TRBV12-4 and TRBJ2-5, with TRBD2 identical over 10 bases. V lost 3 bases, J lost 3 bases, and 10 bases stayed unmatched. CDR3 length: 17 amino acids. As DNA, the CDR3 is TGTGCCAGCAGTTTCCCCTCCGGGCTAGCGGGAGAAGAGACCCAGTACTTC. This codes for CASSFPSGLAGEETQYF.

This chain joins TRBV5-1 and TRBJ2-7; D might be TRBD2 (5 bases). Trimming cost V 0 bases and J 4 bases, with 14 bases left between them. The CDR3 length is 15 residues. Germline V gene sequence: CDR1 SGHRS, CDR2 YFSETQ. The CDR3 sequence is CASSLGVSRAYEQYF. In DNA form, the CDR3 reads TGCGCCAGCAGCTTGGGAGTCTCGCGGGCTTACGAGCAGTACTTC.

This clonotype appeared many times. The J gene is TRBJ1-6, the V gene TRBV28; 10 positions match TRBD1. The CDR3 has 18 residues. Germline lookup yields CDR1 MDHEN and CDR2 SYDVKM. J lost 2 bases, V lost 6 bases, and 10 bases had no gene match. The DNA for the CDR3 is TGTGCCAGCAGCAGGGACAGGGGAATTGGGACCTATAATTCACCCCTCCACTTT. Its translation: CASSRDRGIGTYNSPLHF.

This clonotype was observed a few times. CDR3 protein: CASSQDRVAGGGEQYF. CDR3 coding DNA: TGCGCCAGCAGCCAAGATCGGGTAGCGGGAGGAGGCGAGCAGTACTTC. This chain links TRBV4-3 with TRBJ2-7; 10 bases agree with TRBD2. CDR1 and CDR2 from the germline V gene are LGHNA and YSLEER. CDR3 size: 16 residues. V was pared by 0 bases and J by 6 bases, with 8 bases of the junction left unmatched.

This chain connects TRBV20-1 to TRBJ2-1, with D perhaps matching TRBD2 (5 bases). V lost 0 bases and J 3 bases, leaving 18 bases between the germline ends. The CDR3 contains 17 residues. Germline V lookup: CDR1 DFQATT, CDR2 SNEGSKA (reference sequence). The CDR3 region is CSARDWLALKIYNEQFF. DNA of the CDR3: TGCAGTGCTAGAGATTGGTTAGCGCTTAAGATCTACAATGAGCAGTTCTTC.

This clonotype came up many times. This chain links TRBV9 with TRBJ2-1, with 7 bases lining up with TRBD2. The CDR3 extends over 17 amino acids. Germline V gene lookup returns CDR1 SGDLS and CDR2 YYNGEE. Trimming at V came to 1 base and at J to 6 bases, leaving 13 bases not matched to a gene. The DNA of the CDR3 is TGTGCCAGCAGCGTACCCCGCGGGAGCCTCCTTCGCAATGAGCAGTTCTTC. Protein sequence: CASSVPRGSLLRNEQFF.

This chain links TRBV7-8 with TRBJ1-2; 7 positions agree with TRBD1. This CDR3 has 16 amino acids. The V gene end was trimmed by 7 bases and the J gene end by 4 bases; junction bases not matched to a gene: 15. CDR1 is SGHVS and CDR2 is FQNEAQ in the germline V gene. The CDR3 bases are TGTGCCAGCACCAGAACACCGGGACAGATCTTCTATGGCTACACCTTC. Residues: CASTRTPGQIFYGYTF.

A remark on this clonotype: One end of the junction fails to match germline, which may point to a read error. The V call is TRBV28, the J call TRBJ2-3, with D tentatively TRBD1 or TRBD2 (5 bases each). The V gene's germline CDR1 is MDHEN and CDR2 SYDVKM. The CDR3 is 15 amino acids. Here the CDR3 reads CASTPGTLSKDTQYF. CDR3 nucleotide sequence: TGTGCCAGCACCCCCGGGACCCTTAGCAAAGATACGCAGTATTTT. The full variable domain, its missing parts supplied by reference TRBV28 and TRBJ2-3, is DVKVTQSSRYLVKRTGEKVFLECVQDMDHENMFWYRQDPGLGLRLIYFSYDVKMKEKGDIPEGYSVSREKKERFSLILESASTNQTSMYLCASTPGTLSKDTQYFGPGTRLTVL.

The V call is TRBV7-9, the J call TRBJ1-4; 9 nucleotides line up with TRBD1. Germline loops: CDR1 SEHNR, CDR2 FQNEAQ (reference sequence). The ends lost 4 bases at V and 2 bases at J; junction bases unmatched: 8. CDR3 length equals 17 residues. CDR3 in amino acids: CASSSVQGAQTNEKLFF. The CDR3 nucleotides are TGTGCCAGCAGCTCTGTACAGGGGGCGCAGACTAATGAAAAACTGTTTTTT.

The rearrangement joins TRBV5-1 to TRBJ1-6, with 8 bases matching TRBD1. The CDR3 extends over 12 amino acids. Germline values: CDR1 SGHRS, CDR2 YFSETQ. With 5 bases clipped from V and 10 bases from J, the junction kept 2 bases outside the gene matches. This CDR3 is CASSRDRSPLHF. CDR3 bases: TGCGCCAGCAGTCGGGACAGGTCACCCCTCCACTTT.

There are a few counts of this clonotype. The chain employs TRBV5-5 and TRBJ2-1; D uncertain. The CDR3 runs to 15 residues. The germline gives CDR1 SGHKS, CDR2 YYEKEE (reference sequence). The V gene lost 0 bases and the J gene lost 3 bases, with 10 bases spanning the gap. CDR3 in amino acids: CASSLGRTLYNEQFF. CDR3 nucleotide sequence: TGTGCCAGCAGCTTGGGACGGACGCTCTACAATGAGCAGTTCTTC.

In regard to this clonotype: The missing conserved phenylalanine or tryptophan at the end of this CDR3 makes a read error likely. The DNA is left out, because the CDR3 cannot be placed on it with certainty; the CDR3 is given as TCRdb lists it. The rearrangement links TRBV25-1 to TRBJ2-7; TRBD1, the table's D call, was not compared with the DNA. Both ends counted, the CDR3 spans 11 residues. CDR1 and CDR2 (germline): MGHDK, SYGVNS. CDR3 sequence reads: CASSLMGALYI.

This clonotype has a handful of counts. The CDR3 loop is CASSLRLTGTTDTQYF. DNA of the CDR3: TGTGCCAGCAGTTTACGGTTGACGGGGACCACAGATACGCAGTATTTT. The chain carries TRBV12-3 or TRBV12-4 and TRBJ2-3; D assignment may be TRBD1 or TRBD2 (5 bases each). The CDR3 is 16 residues long. V was trimmed by 2 bases and J by 2 bases, leaving 14 bases between them.

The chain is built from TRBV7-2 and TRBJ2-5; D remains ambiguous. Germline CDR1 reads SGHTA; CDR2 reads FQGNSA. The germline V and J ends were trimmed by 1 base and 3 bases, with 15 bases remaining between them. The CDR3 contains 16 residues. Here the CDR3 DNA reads TGTGCCAGCAGCTTAGTCGCCGTTAGTTTAAAAGAGACCCAGTACTTC. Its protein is CASSLVAVSLKETQYF.

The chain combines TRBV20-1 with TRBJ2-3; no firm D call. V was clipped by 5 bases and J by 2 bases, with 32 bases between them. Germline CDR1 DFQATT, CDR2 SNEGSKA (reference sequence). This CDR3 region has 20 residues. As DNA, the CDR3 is TGCAGTGCTCCCCATAGTCCTCCAGGTCCAGGTTCCCGTTTCACAGATACGCAGTATTTT. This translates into CSAPHSPPGPGSRFTDTQYF.

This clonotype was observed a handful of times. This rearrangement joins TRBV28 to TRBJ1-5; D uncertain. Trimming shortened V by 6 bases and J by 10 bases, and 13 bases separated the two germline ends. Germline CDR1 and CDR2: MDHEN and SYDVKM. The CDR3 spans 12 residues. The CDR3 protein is CASRATVRPQHF. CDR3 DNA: TGTGCCAGCAGGGCTACGGTTCGCCCCCAGCATTTT.

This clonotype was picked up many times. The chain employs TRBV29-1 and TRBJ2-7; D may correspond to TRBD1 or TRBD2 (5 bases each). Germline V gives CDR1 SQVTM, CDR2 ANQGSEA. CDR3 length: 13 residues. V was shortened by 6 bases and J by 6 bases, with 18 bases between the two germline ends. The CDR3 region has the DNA TGCAGCGTGGAGGACTTCACTAGGGGCGAGCAGTACTTC. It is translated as CSVEDFTRGEQYF.

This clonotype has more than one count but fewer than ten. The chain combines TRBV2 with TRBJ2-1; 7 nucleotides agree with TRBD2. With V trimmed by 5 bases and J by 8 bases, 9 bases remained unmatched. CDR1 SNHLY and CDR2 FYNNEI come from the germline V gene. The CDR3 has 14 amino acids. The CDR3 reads CASSSRLAGYEQFF. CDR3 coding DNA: TGTGCCAGCAGTTCCCGACTAGCCGGGTATGAGCAGTTCTTC.

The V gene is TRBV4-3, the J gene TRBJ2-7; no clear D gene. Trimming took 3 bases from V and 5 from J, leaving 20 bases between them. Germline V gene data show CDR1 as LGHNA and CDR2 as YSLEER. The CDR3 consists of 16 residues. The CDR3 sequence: CASSHLPGTLPHEQYF. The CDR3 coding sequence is TGCGCCAGCAGCCACCTTCCCGGTACTCTCCCCCACGAGCAGTACTTC.

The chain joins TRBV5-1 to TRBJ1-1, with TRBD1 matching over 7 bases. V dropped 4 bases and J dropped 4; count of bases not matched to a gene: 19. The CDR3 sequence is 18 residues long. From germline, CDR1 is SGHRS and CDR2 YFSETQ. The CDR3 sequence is CASSHLPQPQGWGTEAFF. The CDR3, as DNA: TGCGCCAGCAGCCATTTACCCCAACCACAGGGGTGGGGCACTGAAGCTTTCTTT.

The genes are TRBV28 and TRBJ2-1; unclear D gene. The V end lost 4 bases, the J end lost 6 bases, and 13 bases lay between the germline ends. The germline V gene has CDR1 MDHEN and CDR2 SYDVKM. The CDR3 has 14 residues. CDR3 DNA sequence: TGTGCCAGCAGTTACCGACCCCTGGGCAATGAGCAGTTCTTC. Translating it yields CASSYRPLGNEQFF.

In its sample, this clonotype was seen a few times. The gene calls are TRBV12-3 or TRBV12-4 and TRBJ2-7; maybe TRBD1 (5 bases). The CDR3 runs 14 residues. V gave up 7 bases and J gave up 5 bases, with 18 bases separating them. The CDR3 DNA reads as TGTGCCAGCACCACCAAGACCAGGGTTGACGAGCAGTACTTC. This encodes CASTTKTRVDEQYF.

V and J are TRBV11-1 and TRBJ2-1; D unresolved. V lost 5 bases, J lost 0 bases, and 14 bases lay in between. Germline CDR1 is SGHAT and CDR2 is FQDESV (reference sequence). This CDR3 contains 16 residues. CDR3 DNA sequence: TGTGCCAGCAGCGACCTAGGGAAGAGCTCCTACAATGAGCAGTTCTTC. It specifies CASSDLGKSSYNEQFF.

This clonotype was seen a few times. In DNA form, the CDR3 reads TGTGCCAGCAGTCAAGTACCAGGGGGGAATAACTATGGCTACACCTTC. Its protein product is CASSQVPGGNNYGYTF. V is TRBV6-1 and J is TRBJ1-2; TRBD1 matches 7 bases. Germline V lookup: CDR1 MNHNS, CDR2 SASEGT. This CDR3 is built from 16 residues. V gave up 5 bases and J gave up 1 base; unmatched junction bases: 10.

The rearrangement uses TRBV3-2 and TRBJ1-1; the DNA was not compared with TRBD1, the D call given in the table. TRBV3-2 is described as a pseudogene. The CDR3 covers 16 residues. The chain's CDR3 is CASSRQGDKSNTEAFF. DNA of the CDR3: TGTGCCAGCAGCCGCCAGGGGGACAAATCGAACACTGAAGCTTTCTTT.

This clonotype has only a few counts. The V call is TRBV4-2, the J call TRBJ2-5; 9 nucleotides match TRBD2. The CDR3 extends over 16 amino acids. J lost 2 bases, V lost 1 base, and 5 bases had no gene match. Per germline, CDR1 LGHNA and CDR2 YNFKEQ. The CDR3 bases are TGTGCCAGCAGCCAAGTAGCGGGAGCCCTTCAAGAGACCCAGTACTTC. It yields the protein CASSQVAGALQETQYF.

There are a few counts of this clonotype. This CDR3 reads CASSQRGGADNEQFF. The CDR3, as DNA: TGTGCCAGCAGCCAAAGGGGCGGGGCGGACAATGAGCAGTTCTTC. This chain connects TRBV7-3 to TRBJ2-1; D perhaps matches TRBD2 (6 bases). The V end was cut by 5 bases, the J end by 5 bases, with 16 bases between. The CDR3 sequence is 15 residues long. From germline, CDR1 is SGHTA and CDR2 FQGTGA.

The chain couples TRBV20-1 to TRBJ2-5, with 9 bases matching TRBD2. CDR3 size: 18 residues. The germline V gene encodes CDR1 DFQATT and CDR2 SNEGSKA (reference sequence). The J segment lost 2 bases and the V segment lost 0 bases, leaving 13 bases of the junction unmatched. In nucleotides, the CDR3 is TGCAGTGCTAGAGAGGGGCCGGGGCGGGAGGGGAAACAAGAGACCCAGTACTTC. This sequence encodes CSAREGPGREGKQETQYF.

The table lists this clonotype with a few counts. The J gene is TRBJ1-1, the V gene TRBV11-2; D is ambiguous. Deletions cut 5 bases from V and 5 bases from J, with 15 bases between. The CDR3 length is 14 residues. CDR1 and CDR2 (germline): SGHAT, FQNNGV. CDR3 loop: CASSPSWRVTEAFF. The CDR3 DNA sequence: TGTGCCAGCAGCCCGAGCTGGCGGGTGACTGAAGCTTTCTTT.